A selection of T cell receptor beta chains follows, all from one sample in a study of blood T cell repertoires in COVID-19. Profiled with immunoSEQ multiplex PCR; TCRdb holds only in-frame clones, not every one. The sample includes over 300,000 clones, approximately 85% of them seen just once. Sequenced sample: PBMCs or T cells enriched from blood (not recorded which). All receptors come from a man aged 25-45 years who had recovered from COVID-19. Each CDR3 is given with its conserved first and last residue. The D gene is left open where the match is weak. Some rows have no size entry. The others give once, few or many, or a class for an expanded clone.

J	size	V	D	DNA	CDR3
TRBJ2-3	-	TRBV1	-	TGCACCAGCAGCCAAGAACTAGCGGGGGGGCATACGCAGTATTTT	CTSSQELAGGHTQYF
TRBJ2-5	-	TRBV2	-	TGTGCCAGCAGTGTAAAGAATCAGGGGCTAGAGACCCAGTACTTC	CASSVKNQGLETQYF
TRBJ1-5	-	TRBV18	-	TGTGCCAGCTCACGGGGGGGAAGCAATCAGCCCCAGCATTTT	CASSRGGSNQPQHF
TRBJ2-5	-	TRBV5-8	TRBD2	TGTGCCAGCAGCTGGGGAATCGGGGGGGCCGCCGGGGAGACCCAGTACTTC	CASSWGIGGAAGETQYF
TRBJ2-7	once	TRBV5-1	-	TGCGCCAGCAGCCGAACAGGGATGGGCTTCTACGAGCAGTACTTC	CASSRTGMGFYEQYF
TRBJ1-5	-	TRBV24-1	TRBD1	TGTGCCACCAGTGATGCGACAGGGCCCAATCAGCCCCAGCATTTT	CATSDATGPNQPQHF
TRBJ1-5	-	TRBV27	TRBD1	TGTGCCAGCAGTTTGACAGGGATTCAGCCCCAGCATTTT	CASSLTGIQPQHF
TRBJ1-2	-	TRBV5-1	-	TGCGCCAGCAGCTTGGGGACAGACTATGGCTACACCTTC	CASSLGTDYGYTF
TRBJ2-5	-	TRBV30	TRBD1	TGTGCCTGGAGTCGGACAGGGGCCCCAGGGACCCAGTACTTC	CAWSRTGAPGTQYF
TRBJ2-7	-	TRBV14	TRBD1	TGTGCCAGCAGCAGCACCACCGGGACAGCAAAAAAAAGGAACTACGAGCAGTACTTC	CASSSTTGTAKKRNYEQYF
TRBJ2-3	-	TRBV15	TRBD2	TGTGCCACCAGCAGAGATTATCAGCGGGGATCAGATACGCAGTATTTT	CATSRDYQRGSDTQYF
TRBJ1-5	-	TRBV4-3	-	TGCGCCAGCAGCCAAGATAATGGCGGATATCAGCCCCAGCATTTT	CASSQDNGGYQPQHF
TRBJ2-1	-	TRBV7-9	TRBD2	TGTGCCAGCAGCTTAGCGCTAGCGGGGGTCTACAATGAGCAGTTCTTC	CASSLALAGVYNEQFF
TRBJ1-5	few	TRBV20-1	TRBD1	TGCAGTGCTAGTCCTGGGACAGATAGCCAGCCCCAGCATTTT	CSASPGTDSQPQHF
TRBJ1-5	many	TRBV9	TRBD1	TGTGCCAGCAGCCCCCAGGGGGAGACCGACCAGCCCCAGCATTTT	CASSPQGETDQPQHF
TRBJ1-6	once	TRBV3-1/TRBV3-2	TRBD1	TGTGCCAGCAGCCAGACAGGGTCGCGCTCACCCCTCCACTTT	CASSQTGSRSPLHF
TRBJ1-2	-	TRBV6-4	TRBD1	TGTGCCAGCACTCCAACAGGGGGCGAGGGCTATGGCTACACCTTC	CASTPTGGEGYGYTF
TRBJ1-1	-	TRBV9	TRBD1	TGTGCCAGCAGCGTGGGCGGGACAGTGAACACTGAAGCTTTCTTT	CASSVGGTVNTEAFF
TRBJ1-2	-	TRBV19	TRBD1	TGTGCCAGTAGTAACCCCGGACAGGGATATGGCTACACCTTC	CASSNPGQGYGYTF
TRBJ2-3	-	TRBV5-3	-	TGTGCCAGAAGCGACTCAAGTCAGAGCACAGATACGCAGTATTTT	CARSDSSQSTDTQYF
TRBJ2-4	-	TRBV4-1	-	TGCGCCAGCAGCCCCCAGGCCGAAGGCAGGGACATTCAGTACTTC	CASSPQAEGRDIQYF
TRBJ1-3	-	TRBV3-1/TRBV3-2	-	TGTGCCAGCAGCCAAATTACAGGGCCCCCTTCCACGGGAAACACCATATATTTT	CASSQITGPPSTGNTIYF
TRBJ1-6	-	TRBV7-2	TRBD1	TGTGCCAGCAGCTTAGGGGACAGGGATGGCTCACCCCTCCACTTT	CASSLGDRDGSPLHF